The 30 T cell receptor beta chains presented below share a single source sample, sequenced in a study of cytomegalovirus exposure and HLA in healthy donors. Using immunoSEQ multiplex PCR, the repertoire was profiled, and TCRdb retains in-frame clones only, with some absent. The sample yields fewer than 150,000 clones, more than 85% seen once. Sequences were obtained from PBMCs. These receptors all come from a man younger than 30 in good health and CMV-seropositive.

The chain uses TRBV18 and TRBJ1-1; 8 bases are shared with TRBD1. Germline V gene lookup returns CDR1 KGHSH and CDR2 LQKENI. The CDR3 is made up of 14 amino acids. Losses at the gene ends were 4 bases for V and 3 bases for J; bases not matched to a gene: 4. CDR3 coding DNA: TGTGCCAGCTCACGCGGACAGGGCCACACTGAAGCTTTCTTT. This gives the protein CASSRGQGHTEAFF.

The chain joins TRBV7-9 to TRBJ2-2; D gene uncertain. V was cut by 4 bases and J by 4 bases, with 13 bases left in between. Germline CDR1 SEHNR, CDR2 FQNEAQ (reference sequence). The CDR3 runs 15 residues. CDR3 coding DNA: TGTGCCAGCAGCTCCGCCAAACTCGGCACCGGGGAGCTGTTTTTT. It translates to CASSSAKLGTGELFF.

This clone was detected many times. This chain links TRBV9 with TRBJ2-7; perhaps TRBD1 as D (7 bases). Trimming shortened V by 4 bases and J by 7 bases, and 15 bases separated the two germline ends. This CDR3 region has 13 residues. Germline loops: CDR1 SGDLS, CDR2 YYNGEE. CDR3: CASSPTPGGEQYF. The CDR3 DNA is TGTGCCAGCAGCCCAACTCCAGGGGGGGAGCAGTACTTC. Looking up the rest from reference TRBV9 and TRBJ2-7 gives the full variable domain: DSGVTQTPKHLITATGQRVTLRCSPRSGDLSVYWYQQSLDQGLQFLIQYYNGEERAKGNILERFSAQQFPDLHSELNLSSLELGDSALYFCASSPTPGGEQYFGPGTRLTVT.

J is TRBJ1-5 and V is TRBV19; the D is unclear. Germline-derived CDR1 and CDR2 are LNHDA and SQIVND (reference sequence). The CDR3 is 15 amino acids. The V gene lost 5 bases and the J gene lost 0 bases, with 11 bases spanning the gap. This CDR3 reads CASSEQDYSNQPQHF. The CDR3 region has the DNA TGTGCCAGTAGTGAGCAGGATTATAGCAATCAGCCCCAGCATTTT. Looking up the rest from reference TRBV19 and TRBJ1-5 gives the full variable domain: DGGITQSPKYLFRKEGQNVTLSCEQNLNHDAMYWYRQDPGQGLRLIYYSQIVNDFQKGDIAEGYSVSREKKESFPLTVTSAQKNPTAFYLCASSEQDYSNQPQHFGDGTRLSIL.

The chain recombines TRBV11-2 with TRBJ2-7; possible D gene TRBD1, 6 bases. Between the trimmed V and J ends, which lost 5 bases and 2 bases, there was a span of 13 bases. Germline V gene lookup returns CDR1 SGHAT and CDR2 FQNNGV. The CDR3 covers 14 residues. The DNA of the CDR3 is TGTGCCAGCAGCACCCGACAGGTTGCCTACGAGCAGTACTTC. Residues: CASSTRQVAYEQYF.

For the CDR3, the DNA is TGTGCCAGCAGCCTACAGGGTAACTATGGCTACACCTTC. This codes for CASSLQGNYGYTF. This rearrangement joins TRBV6-1 to TRBJ1-2; tentatively, D is TRBD1 (6 bases). Trimming shortened V by 6 bases and J by 1 base, and 9 bases separated the two germline ends. CDR3 length: 13 amino acids. The germline gives CDR1 MNHNS, CDR2 SASEGT.

V and J are TRBV11-3 and TRBJ2-3; D is unclear. Trimming cost V 2 bases and J 5 bases, with 8 bases left between them. The germline CDR1 and CDR2 sequences are SGHNT and YENEEA. The CDR3 sequence is 13 residues long. As DNA, the CDR3 is TGTGCCAGCAGCTTACCGTTCGGAGATACGCAGTATTTT. It encodes CASSLPFGDTQYF.

CDR3 sequence (DNA): TGTGCCAGCAGAAGATCGGGCGGGGAGACCCAGTACTTC. Its translation is CASRRSGGETQYF. The V gene is TRBV2, the J gene TRBJ2-5, with a possible D match to TRBD2 (5 bases). The CDR3 is 13 amino acids. Trimming pared 6 bases from V and 5 bases from J, leaving 13 bases between. In germline, CDR1 is SNHLY, CDR2 FYNNEI.

The chain is built from TRBV28 and TRBJ1-2; D uncertain. Trimming cost V 10 bases and J 2 bases, with 11 bases left between them. The CDR3 loop spans 12 amino acids. Germline loops: CDR1 MDHEN, CDR2 SYDVKM. In nucleotides, the CDR3 is TGTGCCACAGAAAGTGTGAACTATGGCTACACCTTC. Its protein product is CATESVNYGYTF.

The chain couples TRBV29-1 to TRBJ1-2; D gene uncertain. V lost 6 bases and J 3 bases, leaving 8 bases between the germline ends. The germline gives CDR1 SQVTM, CDR2 ANQGSEA. This CDR3 comprises 11 residues. As DNA, the CDR3 is TGCAGCGTCGATGAGGACTATGGCTACACCTTC. Its protein product is CSVDEDYGYTF. The full variable domain, rest sourced from reference TRBV29-1 and TRBJ1-2, is SAVISQKPSRDICQRGTSLTIQCQVDSQVTMMFWYRQQPGQSLTLIATANQGSEATYESGFVIDKFPISRPNLTFSTLTVSNMSPEDSSIYLCSVDEDYGYTFGSGTRLTVV.

The CDR3 bases are TGTGCCAGCAGCCGACGCAGACTAGCGGCATACGAGCAGTACTTC. It specifies CASSRRRLAAYEQYF. The chain combines TRBV11-1 with TRBJ2-7; 9 bases align to TRBD2. This CDR3 is built from 15 residues. V lost 5 bases, J lost 4 bases, and 9 bases stayed unmatched. CDR1 SGHAT and CDR2 FQDESV come from the germline V gene (reference sequence).

The gene calls are TRBV15 and TRBJ2-7; 8 bases line up with TRBD1. In germline, CDR1 is LNHNV, CDR2 YYDKDF (reference sequence). The trim removed 1 base at V and 3 bases at J, leaving 5 bases unmatched. The CDR3 is 15 residues long. This chain's CDR3 is CATSRGTGQGYEQYF. Written as DNA, the CDR3 is TGTGCCACCAGCAGAGGCACCGGACAGGGCTACGAGCAGTACTTC.

The rearrangement uses TRBV5-4 and TRBJ1-1; perhaps TRBD1 as D (6 bases). From germline, CDR1 is SGHNT and CDR2 YYREEE (reference sequence). The V end was cut by 2 bases, the J end by 11 bases, with 16 bases between. The CDR3 runs 13 residues. The CDR3 DNA follows: TGTGCCAGCAGCTTCCGGGGGGCCTCCGCCGCTTTCTTT. Translation gives CASSFRGASAAFF.

The chain employs TRBV6-5 and TRBJ2-1; 10 bases map to TRBD1. CDR1 and CDR2 (germline): MNHEY, SVGAGI. The V and J ends lost 0 bases and 6 bases, in that order; junction bases with no gene match: 5. The CDR3 length is 16 residues. The CDR3, as DNA: TGTGCCAGCAGTTACTCCGGGACAGGGGCCCGCAATGAGCAGTTCTTC. This codes for CASSYSGTGARNEQFF.

The V and J genes are TRBV10-3 and TRBJ2-1; weak D call: TRBD1 (7 bases). CDR1 and CDR2 (germline): ENHRY, SYGVKD. The V gene lost 6 bases and the J gene lost 3 bases, with 15 bases spanning the gap. CDR3 length: 15 residues. CDR3 protein: CAIRRGDSDYNEQFF. For the CDR3, the DNA is TGTGCCATCAGAAGGGGGGACAGTGACTACAATGAGCAGTTCTTC.

The chain recombines TRBV11-2 with TRBJ2-5; weak D call: TRBD2 (5 bases). The germline CDR1 and CDR2 sequences are SGHAT and FQNNGV. Trimming shortened V by 5 bases and J by 2 bases, and 18 bases separated the two germline ends. CDR3 length: 16 amino acids. The CDR3 region has the DNA TGTGCCAGCAGCCCCCGGGGAGCCTCCAGTCAAGAGACCCAGTACTTC. Translation: CASSPRGASSQETQYF.

V and J are TRBV4-1 and TRBJ2-1; D might be TRBD1 (5 bases). V dropped 1 base and J dropped 1 base, with 14 bases sitting between them. Germline V gene data show CDR1 as MGHRA and CDR2 as YSYEKL. The CDR3 runs to 17 residues. In DNA form, the CDR3 reads TGCGCCAGCAGCCAAGCCCCCACAGGAGAATCCTACAATGAGCAGTTCTTC. This encodes CASSQAPTGESYNEQFF.

This clone was detected only a few times. The V and J genes are TRBV14 and TRBJ2-3, with D unclear. This CDR3 is 13 amino acids long. V was clipped by 0 bases and J by 5 bases, with 6 bases between them. Germline V gene data show CDR1 as SGHDN and CDR2 as FVKESK. CDR3 nucleotides: TGTGCCAGCAGCCAAGACCTAATAGATACGCAGTATTTT. Its protein is CASSQDLIDTQYF.

V is TRBV7-9 and J is TRBJ2-4, with TRBD2 matching 7 bases. This CDR3 has 18 amino acids. V lost 4 bases and J lost 0; bases outside the gene matches: 12. Germline CDR1 SEHNR, CDR2 FQNEAQ (reference sequence). CDR3 sequence: CASSSITAGTKAKNIQYF. DNA for the CDR3: TGTGCCAGCAGCTCTATTACAGCGGGGACGAAAGCCAAAAACATTCAGTACTTC.

This rearrangement joins TRBV7-6 to TRBJ2-7, with TRBD2 as a possible D gene (5 bases). This CDR3 has 15 amino acids. The germline CDR1 and CDR2 sequences are SGHVS and FNYEAQ. Deletions cut 3 bases from V and 5 bases from J, with 17 bases between. CDR3 bases: TGTGCCAGCAGCTTCACCGCCCACCCGGAGGACGAGCAGTACTTC. Residues: CASSFTAHPEDEQYF.

The V gene is TRBV11-2, the J gene TRBJ1-2, with D possibly being TRBD1 (5 bases). Germline CDR1 reads SGHAT; CDR2 reads FQNNGV. The CDR3 spans 17 residues. V lost 6 bases, J lost 4 bases, and 24 bases lay in between. CDR3 in DNA: TGTGCCAGCAGTCTAGAGGCTTCCGCAGGGCTAGGCTATGGCTACACCTTC. Translating it yields CASSLEASAGLGYGYTF.

The chain couples TRBV7-6 to TRBJ2-1; a possible D gene is TRBD2 (5 bases). The CDR3 contains 14 residues. The germline CDR1 and CDR2 sequences are SGHVS and FNYEAQ. V lost 0 bases and J lost 6, with 9 bases in between. DNA of the CDR3: TGTGCCAGCAGCTTAGCGGGAGTGGGCAATGAGCAGTTCTTC. Its protein is CASSLAGVGNEQFF.

The chain links TRBV27 to TRBJ1-1; possible D gene TRBD1, 5 bases. The ends were cut back, 1 base at V and 4 bases at J, with 13 bases in the middle. This CDR3 contains 15 residues. CDR1 MNHEY and CDR2 SMNVEV come from the germline V gene (reference sequence). The CDR3 here is CASSLWARVGTEAFF. CDR3 DNA sequence: TGTGCCAGCAGTTTATGGGCCAGGGTAGGCACTGAAGCTTTCTTT.

The sample holds one count of this clone. The chain joins TRBV6-1 to TRBJ1-5, with unresolved D. Trimming removed 6 bases at V and 5 bases at J, with 11 bases between. The CDR3 loop spans 13 amino acids. CDR1 is MNHNS and CDR2 is SASEGT in the germline V gene. The CDR3 DNA reads TGTGCCAGCAGCCCCCGCGAGGATCAGCCCCAGCATTTT. Its translation: CASSPREDQPQHF.

The CDR3 region has the DNA TGTGCCAGCAGGGGCGTTTATGGCTACACCTTC. Amino acid sequence: CASRGVYGYTF. The gene calls are TRBV5-4 and TRBJ1-2; D uncertain. V shed 5 bases and J shed 5 bases, with 7 bases lying between them. CDR1 is SGHNT and CDR2 is YYREEE in the germline V gene (reference sequence). The CDR3 sequence is 11 residues long.

The gene calls are TRBV7-6 and TRBJ2-2; D unclear. CDR3 length: 13 residues. The V end lost 6 bases, the J end lost 6 bases, and 11 bases lay between the germline ends. Germline CDR1 is SGHVS and CDR2 is FNYEAQ. CDR3 coding DNA: TGTGCCAGCAGTCGACAAGAGCCCGGGGAGCTGTTTTTT. It translates to CASSRQEPGELFF.

The gene calls are TRBV7-9 and TRBJ1-1; unclear D gene. V was clipped by 6 bases and J by 3 bases, with 11 bases between them. The length of the CDR3 is 13 residues. The germline V gene encodes CDR1 SEHNR and CDR2 FQNEAQ (reference sequence). As DNA, the CDR3 is TGTGCCAGCAGTGGGCCATCGGACACTGAAGCTTTCTTT. It is translated as CASSGPSDTEAFF.

The rearrangement uses TRBV7-8 and TRBJ2-7, with 7 bases that match TRBD1. Trimming took 0 bases from V and 2 from J; bases not matched to a gene: 13. This CDR3 comprises 18 residues. From germline, CDR1 is SGHVS and CDR2 FQNEAQ. CDR3 bases: TGTGCCAGCAGCTTAGCGCTAGTAGGGACAGAGATTGCCTACGAGCAGTACTTC. Residues: CASSLALVGTEIAYEQYF.

The rearrangement links TRBV7-9 to TRBJ1-2; D unresolved. V gave up 4 bases and J gave up 4 bases, with 13 bases separating them. This CDR3 has 14 amino acids. CDR1 and CDR2 from the germline V gene are SEHNR and FQNEAQ (reference sequence). Here the CDR3 reads CASSSPLSPYGYTF. CDR3 sequence (DNA): TGTGCCAGCAGCTCGCCACTCTCGCCCTATGGCTACACCTTC.

The chain combines TRBV7-8 with TRBJ1-3; a possible D gene is TRBD1 (6 bases). Germline assignment: CDR1 SGHVS and CDR2 FQNEAQ. Trimming shortened V by 1 base and J by 4 bases, and 11 bases separated the two germline ends. The CDR3 covers 15 residues. CDR3 DNA sequence: TGTGCCAGCAGCTTAGGGGGGGGCTTCGGAAACACCATATATTTT. This translates into CASSLGGGFGNTIYF.